This T cell receptor beta chain derives from a study of T cells in Graves' hyperthyroidism and ophthalmopathy. Amplification targeted TCR beta CDR3 regions from RNA transcripts. The TCR CDR3 was amplified in a first-round RT-PCR using the HTBI primer set. TCRdb re-called the multiplex PCR reads with MiXCR, one entry per CDR3 protein. This sample yields about 420,000 distinct CDR3 sequences, of which around 13% are seen a single time; 5.3% belongs to the top ten. The CDR3 contains 13 residues. Germline V gene sequence: CDR1 KGHSH, CDR2 LQKENI. Between the trimmed V and J ends, which lost 4 bases and 7 bases, there was a span of 10 bases.

The specimen sequenced was blood. The chain is built from TRBV18 and TRBJ1-4; D is undetermined. The receptor was isolated from a woman under 30 with Graves' hyperthyroidism. Here the CDR3 DNA reads TGTGCCAGCTCACACCAAGGTGGTGAAAAACTGTTTTTT. Protein sequence: CASSHQGGEKLFF.